The entry that follows covers one T cell receptor beta chain sequence. These data are taken from a study of blood T cell repertoires in COVID-19. The CDR3 sequence is 14 residues long. In germline, CDR1 is MNHEY, CDR2 SMNVEV (reference sequence). V was cut by 6 bases and J by 5 bases, with 16 bases left in between. The method was immunoSEQ multiplex PCR; TCRdb's version includes in-frame clones alone and lacks a portion of them. The repertoire holds 110,000 to 150,000 clones, with more than 75% as singletons. This receptor was identified in a woman of 80 years or more with acute or convalescent COVID-19. The sequenced material came from peripheral blood. The J gene is TRBJ1-2, the V gene TRBV27; weak D call: TRBD1 (6 bases). The CDR3 loop is CASSRTGRGYGYTF. Written as DNA, the CDR3 is TGTGCCAGCAGCCGAACAGGGAGAGGGTATGGCTACACCTTC.